Below are 21 T cell receptor beta chains sequenced from a single sample in a study of CD8 T cells in Susac syndrome. About 0.45 to 1 ug RNA was reverse transcribed with random hexamers. MiXCR, run by TCRdb on the immunoSEQ multiplex PCR reads, gives a single entry per CDR3 protein. The data show about 83,000 distinct CDR3 sequences, about 95% seen once. The sequenced material came from CD8+ T cells from PBMCs. The receptors were gathered from a human donor with Susac syndrome.

This sequence joins TRBV4-1 and TRBJ1-2; 7 bases line up with TRBD1. CDR1 and CDR2 (germline): MGHRA, YSYEKL. CDR3 size: 16 residues. The junction had 9 bases not matched to a gene; V was cut back by 1 base and J by 4 bases. CDR3 sequence (DNA): TGCGCCAGCAGCCAAGTTATCGAGGGGGCGGTCTATGGCTACACCTTC. Its translation is CASSQVIEGAVYGYTF.

V and J are TRBV15 and TRBJ2-1; 8 bases fit TRBD2. The length of the CDR3 is 14 residues. The V and J ends lost 1 base and 8 bases, in that order; junction bases with no gene match: 4. Germline V gene sequence: CDR1 LNHNV, CDR2 YYDKDF (reference sequence). For the CDR3, the DNA is TGTGCCACCAGCAGAGCGGGAGGGCTCGATGAGCAGTTCTTC. Translated: CATSRAGGLDEQFF.

V usage is TRBV25-1 and J usage is TRBJ2-1; D is undetermined. Per the germline V gene, CDR1 is MGHDK and CDR2 is SYGVNS. The CDR3 length is 15 residues. The V gene lost 0 bases and the J gene lost 6 bases, with 12 bases spanning the gap. The CDR3 is CASSEYSGESNEQFF. CDR3 coding DNA: TGTGCCAGCAGTGAATACTCGGGCGAGTCCAATGAGCAGTTCTTC.

V and J are TRBV20-1 and TRBJ2-1; D is ambiguous. The CDR3 is 13 amino acids. Germline-derived CDR1 and CDR2 are DFQATT and SNEGSKA (reference sequence). Trimming removed 4 bases at V and 0 bases at J, with 7 bases between. Here the CDR3 DNA reads TGCAGTGCTAAGGGAAGCTCCTACAATGAGCAGTTCTTC. Protein product: CSAKGSSYNEQFF.

This sequence joins TRBV11-2 and TRBJ2-7, with D tentatively TRBD1 (6 bases). The germline V gene encodes CDR1 SGHAT and CDR2 FQNNGV. V was trimmed by 5 bases and J by 4 bases, leaving 15 bases between them. CDR3 length: 14 residues. The CDR3 coding sequence is TGTGCCAGCAGCCCAGGGGTGGGGGATTACGAGCAGTACTTC. Translation gives CASSPGVGDYEQYF.

This clonotype is a singleton in its sample. The chain carries TRBV4-3 and TRBJ2-2; D ambiguous. There are 15 residues in the CDR3. Trimming took off 1 base at V and 6 bases at J, with 12 bases between the two ends. CDR1 is LGHNA, CDR2 YSLEER, per germline. CDR3 protein: CASSQGPRDPGELFF. The CDR3 DNA reads TGCGCCAGCAGCCAAGGCCCAAGGGATCCCGGGGAGCTGTTTTTT.

The J gene is TRBJ2-7, the V gene TRBV28; a weak D match, TRBD2 (5 bases). With 7 bases removed from V and 0 bases from J, the gap between germline ends came to 10 bases. The germline CDR1 and CDR2 sequences are MDHEN and SYDVKM. The CDR3 length is 13 residues. CDR3 protein: CASKVRDSYEQYF. The CDR3 DNA follows: TGTGCCAGCAAAGTTCGGGACTCCTACGAGCAGTACTTC.

The chain couples TRBV20-1 to TRBJ1-1; D is undetermined. This CDR3 contains 13 residues. The V and J ends lost 6 bases and 6 bases respectively, with 17 bases between them. Germline loops: CDR1 DFQATT, CDR2 SNEGSKA (reference sequence). The CDR3 spells CSAPSVKGPEAFF. In nucleotides, the CDR3 is TGCAGTGCCCCCTCCGTTAAGGGCCCTGAAGCTTTCTTT.

The V call is TRBV24-1, the J call TRBJ2-1; 7 nucleotides line up with TRBD1. This CDR3 comprises 13 residues. Germline values: CDR1 KGHDR, CDR2 SFDVKD. Unmatched junction bases numbered 2, after V lost 3 bases and J lost 7 bases. This CDR3 reads CATSDPGGNEQFF. CDR3 bases: TGTGCCACCAGTGATCCAGGGGGAAATGAGCAGTTCTTC.

V is TRBV29-1 and J is TRBJ2-3; no definite D call. In germline, CDR1 is SQVTM, CDR2 ANQGSEA. V was shortened by 1 base and J by 1 base, with 9 bases between the two germline ends. The CDR3 runs to 14 residues. CDR3 loop: CSVEAPRGTDTQYF. The CDR3 region has the DNA TGCAGCGTTGAAGCCCCTCGGGGCACAGATACGCAGTATTTT.

The J gene is TRBJ2-1, the V gene TRBV30; D is possibly TRBD2 (5 bases). V lost 4 bases and J 8 bases, leaving 15 bases between the germline ends. Germline CDR1 GTSNPN, CDR2 SVGIG (reference sequence). This CDR3 spans 13 amino acids. CDR3: CAWIGGWSHEQFF. CDR3 sequence (DNA): TGTGCCTGGATCGGCGGGTGGTCCCATGAGCAGTTCTTC. Based on the CDR3 plus reference TRBV30 and TRBJ2-1, the full variable domain is SQTIHQWPATLVQPVGSPLSLECTVEGTSNPNLYWYRQAAGRGLQLLFYSVGIGQISSEVPQNLSASRPQDRQFILSSKKLLLSDSGFYLCAWIGGWSHEQFFGPGTRLTVL.

The chain is built from TRBV27 and TRBJ1-5; possible D gene TRBD1, 5 bases. Germline CDR1 reads MNHEY; CDR2 reads SMNVEV (reference sequence). The CDR3 has 13 residues. Trimming stripped 0 bases from V and 9 bases from J, with 9 bases between. The chain's CDR3 is CASSLSGARPQHF. CDR3 sequence (DNA): TGTGCCAGCAGTTTATCCGGGGCGAGGCCCCAGCATTTT.

A single count supports this clonotype. This chain uses TRBV20-1 with TRBJ2-1, with 12 bases identical to TRBD2. Germline assignment: CDR1 DFQATT and CDR2 SNEGSKA (reference sequence). V lost 6 bases and J lost 3; bases outside the gene matches: 3. This CDR3 spans 14 amino acids. CDR3 nucleotides: TGCAGTGCAGGGACTAGCGGGTTCTACAATGAGCAGTTCTTC. The encoded protein is CSAGTSGFYNEQFF.

The chain has TRBV27 and TRBJ2-2, with D perhaps matching TRBD1 or TRBD2 (5 bases each). CDR1 MNHEY and CDR2 SMNVEV come from the germline V gene (reference sequence). The CDR3 is 13 residues long. V gave up 5 bases and J gave up 6 bases, with 10 bases separating them. This chain's CDR3 is CASSPTGPGELFF. The CDR3 bases are TGTGCCAGCAGTCCCACGGGGCCCGGGGAGCTGTTTTTT.

This chain joins TRBV25-1 and TRBJ1-1; weak D call: TRBD1 (6 bases). Germline V gene sequence: CDR1 MGHDK, CDR2 SYGVNS. V shed 4 bases and J shed 4 bases, with 10 bases lying between them. The CDR3 sequence is 13 residues long. The CDR3 spells CASSGKGGTEAFF. As DNA, the CDR3 is TGTGCCAGCAGTGGGAAGGGGGGCACTGAAGCTTTCTTT.

This sequence joins TRBV29-1 and TRBJ1-2; D is unclear. The CDR3 extends over 13 amino acids. Between the trimmed V and J ends, which lost 3 bases and 4 bases, there was a span of 12 bases. Germline V gene lookup returns CDR1 SQVTM and CDR2 ANQGSEA. CDR3 sequence: CSVEVGRIYGYTF. The CDR3 coding sequence is TGCAGCGTTGAGGTCGGACGGATCTATGGCTACACCTTC.

V and J are TRBV20-1 and TRBJ2-7; 8 bases fit TRBD1. CDR3 length: 14 amino acids. The ends lost 3 bases at V and 5 bases at J; junction bases unmatched: 9. The V gene's germline CDR1 is DFQATT and CDR2 SNEGSKA (reference sequence). Here the CDR3 reads CSASWGRGLNEQYF. Written as DNA, the CDR3 is TGCAGTGCTAGTTGGGGCAGGGGGCTGAACGAGCAGTACTTC.

The chain is built from TRBV20-1 and TRBJ2-3, with D possibly being TRBD2 (6 bases). The ends were cut back, 1 base at V and 5 bases at J, with 19 bases in the middle. This CDR3 has 16 amino acids. The germline V gene has CDR1 DFQATT and CDR2 SNEGSKA (reference sequence). The CDR3 DNA sequence: TGCAGTGCTAGAGCAAGGACTATAGCGATGGTAGATACGCAGTATTTT. Protein: CSARARTIAMVDTQYF.

The chain employs TRBV18 and TRBJ2-3; D unclear. The CDR3 consists of 13 residues. V was shortened by 5 bases and J by 2 bases, with 8 bases between the two germline ends. In germline, CDR1 is KGHSH, CDR2 LQKENI. The CDR3: CASSSTSTDTQYF. The CDR3 DNA follows: TGTGCCAGCTCATCGACCTCCACAGATACGCAGTATTTT. The complete variable domain, with remaining parts taken from reference TRBV18 and TRBJ2-3, reads NAGVMQNPRHLVRRRGQEARLRCSPMKGHSHVYWYRQLPEEGLKFMVYLQKENIIDESGMPKERFSAEFPKEGPSILRIQQVVRGDSAAYFCASSSTSTDTQYFGPGTRLTVL.

The gene calls are TRBV2 and TRBJ1-6, with no clear D. The CDR3 covers 13 residues. Per the germline V gene, CDR1 is SNHLY and CDR2 is FYNNEI. Trimming pared 1 base from V and 8 bases from J, leaving 6 bases between. CDR3 in DNA: TGTGCCAGCAGTGAAGAGCCCCATTCACCCCTCCACTTT. Translated, it gives CASSEEPHSPLHF.

The chain has TRBV6-5 and TRBJ2-3; the match to TRBD2 covers 12 bases. V lost 2 bases and J lost 4; bases outside the gene matches: 4. CDR3 length: 16 residues. Germline V lookup: CDR1 MNHEY, CDR2 SVGAGI. The DNA for the CDR3 is TGTGCCAGCAGTTACCGACTAGCGGGAGAGGCAGATACGCAGTATTTT. It codes for CASSYRLAGEADTQYF.